These T cell receptor beta chains were read from a single sample in a study of CD8 T cells in Susac syndrome. MiXCR, applied by TCRdb to the immunoSEQ multiplex PCR reads, yields one record per CDR3 protein. The top ten hold 0.21% of the sample, which has some 300,000 distinct CDR3 sequences, 85% seen once. The sequenced material came from CD8+ T cells from PBMCs. These receptors originate from a human donor with multiple sclerosis. CDR3s include the opening cysteine and the closing phenylalanine or tryptophan. The order of the fields is CDR3 DNA, CDR3 protein, D gene, clone size, V gene, J gene. D genes are given only for firm matches. Expanded clones get a size class; other rows say once, few or many, or leave the size out.

cdr3_nt: TGTGCCAGCATCAATCCACTCCAGCTTAACAATGAGCAGTTCTTC; cdr3_aa: CASINPLQLNNEQFF; d_call: .; clone_size: .; v_call: TRBV2; j_call: TRBJ2-1
cdr3_nt: TGTGCCAGCAGTTTAGGGGGCAGGTCCTATGGCTACACCTTC; cdr3_aa: CASSLGGRSYGYTF; d_call: .; clone_size: once; v_call: TRBV12-3/TRBV12-4; j_call: TRBJ1-2
cdr3_nt: TGTGCCAGCAGTTCTCCGGGACAGGGGGCCCCTTCCTACGAGCAGTACTTC; cdr3_aa: CASSSPGQGAPSYEQYF; d_call: TRBD1; clone_size: few; v_call: TRBV6-2/TRBV6-3; j_call: TRBJ2-7
cdr3_nt: TGTGCCAGCAGCTGGACAGGGAGCTACGAGCAGTACTTC; cdr3_aa: CASSWTGSYEQYF; d_call: TRBD1; clone_size: few; v_call: TRBV5-4; j_call: TRBJ2-7
cdr3_nt: TGCAGTGCTAGCCAGACAGAGAGGGGCACTGAAGCTTTCTTT; cdr3_aa: CSASQTERGTEAFF; d_call: .; clone_size: .; v_call: TRBV20-1; j_call: TRBJ1-1
cdr3_nt: TGTGCCAGCAGCCCGGGGCTAGCGGGCGCCAATGAGCAGTTCTTC; cdr3_aa: CASSPGLAGANEQFF; d_call: TRBD2; clone_size: few; v_call: TRBV5-4; j_call: TRBJ2-1
cdr3_nt: TGTGCCAGCACCCAGGGGTTCGAGCAGTACTTC; cdr3_aa: CASTQGFEQYF; d_call: .; clone_size: few; v_call: TRBV6-5; j_call: TRBJ2-7
cdr3_nt: TGTGCCAGCAGTGAGGACAGGGGGTTAGGCGAGCAGTACTTC; cdr3_aa: CASSEDRGLGEQYF; d_call: TRBD1; clone_size: .; v_call: TRBV28; j_call: TRBJ2-7
cdr3_nt: TGTGCCAGCAGTGATGACAATGAGCAGTTCTTC; cdr3_aa: CASSDDNEQFF; d_call: .; clone_size: .; v_call: TRBV25-1; j_call: TRBJ2-1
cdr3_nt: TGTGCCAGCAGCTTATTAGAGGGGGCTTCCCACGAGCAGTACTTC; cdr3_aa: CASSLLEGASHEQYF; d_call: TRBD1; clone_size: .; v_call: TRBV7-2; j_call: TRBJ2-7
cdr3_nt: TGTGCCAGTAGGGACGGCTCCTACGAGCAGTACTTC; cdr3_aa: CASRDGSYEQYF; d_call: .; clone_size: few; v_call: TRBV19; j_call: TRBJ2-7
cdr3_nt: TGTGCCAGCAGTCCCGGACAGGGTAACACTGAAGCTTTCTTT; cdr3_aa: CASSPGQGNTEAFF; d_call: TRBD1; clone_size: .; v_call: TRBV28; j_call: TRBJ1-1
cdr3_nt: TGTGCCAGCAGTTTAAGCCTCCTAGGACGACAAAGCTCCTACAATGAGCAGTTCTTC; cdr3_aa: CASSLSLLGRQSSYNEQFF; d_call: .; clone_size: .; v_call: TRBV28; j_call: TRBJ2-1
cdr3_nt: TGTGCCATCAGTGAATCCGTTGAGGGTTCCTACAATGAGCAGTTCTTC; cdr3_aa: CAISESVEGSYNEQFF; d_call: .; clone_size: .; v_call: TRBV10-3; j_call: TRBJ2-1
cdr3_nt: TGTGCCAGCAGTCCAGATTACCACGAGCAGTACTTC; cdr3_aa: CASSPDYHEQYF; d_call: .; clone_size: once; v_call: TRBV27; j_call: TRBJ2-7
cdr3_nt: TGCAGTGCTAGTGTCCCGGACTACAATGAGCAGTTCTTC; cdr3_aa: CSASVPDYNEQFF; d_call: .; clone_size: .; v_call: TRBV20-1; j_call: TRBJ2-1
cdr3_nt: TGTGCCAGCAGCCCGGCAGGGGGCTACGAGCAGTACTTC; cdr3_aa: CASSPAGGYEQYF; d_call: TRBD1; clone_size: .; v_call: TRBV7-2; j_call: TRBJ2-7
cdr3_nt: TGTGCCAGCAGTCTACTAGCGGGAGGGAGATCTGGCAGCACAGATACGCAGTATTTT; cdr3_aa: CASSLLAGGRSGSTDTQYF; d_call: TRBD2; clone_size: once; v_call: TRBV2; j_call: TRBJ2-3
cdr3_nt: TGTGCCAGCAGCCGCCGGACTCTCGCAGATACGCAGTATTTT; cdr3_aa: CASSRRTLADTQYF; d_call: .; clone_size: .; v_call: TRBV28; j_call: TRBJ2-3
cdr3_nt: TGTGCCAGCAGCTTAGGCCCCACAGGAGCCCACAATGAGCAGTTCTTC; cdr3_aa: CASSLGPTGAHNEQFF; d_call: .; clone_size: once; v_call: TRBV7-9; j_call: TRBJ2-1
cdr3_nt: TGTGCCAGCAGCCCCTCATGGTCCGGCACCGGGGAGCTGTTTTTT; cdr3_aa: CASSPSWSGTGELFF; d_call: .; clone_size: .; v_call: TRBV12-3/TRBV12-4; j_call: TRBJ2-2
cdr3_nt: TGCAGTGCTAGAGACGCGAGCTCCTACGAGCAGTACTTC; cdr3_aa: CSARDASSYEQYF; d_call: .; clone_size: .; v_call: TRBV20-1; j_call: TRBJ2-7
cdr3_nt: TGTGCCAGCAGCTTAAGTCCCGGGACAGGCACTGAAGCTTTCTTT; cdr3_aa: CASSLSPGTGTEAFF; d_call: TRBD1; clone_size: once; v_call: TRBV7-6; j_call: TRBJ1-1
cdr3_nt: TGTGCCAGCAGCACCCATAGCGGCCTTACCCGGGACTACAATGAGCAGTTCTTC; cdr3_aa: CASSTHSGLTRDYNEQFF; d_call: .; clone_size: .; v_call: TRBV11-1; j_call: TRBJ2-1
cdr3_nt: TGCGCCAGCAGCCAAGATTCCGGGGCCGCGGCCGTTGAAGCTTTCTTT; cdr3_aa: CASSQDSGAAAVEAFF; d_call: .; clone_size: .; v_call: TRBV4-3; j_call: TRBJ1-1
cdr3_nt: TGTGCCAGCAGCTGGGGGACTAGCGGGAGGCACAATGAGCAGTTCTTC; cdr3_aa: CASSWGTSGRHNEQFF; d_call: TRBD2; clone_size: .; v_call: TRBV5-6; j_call: TRBJ2-1
cdr3_nt: TGTGCCAGCAGTTTACAGGGGACTAACACTGAAGCTTTCTTT; cdr3_aa: CASSLQGTNTEAFF; d_call: .; clone_size: few; v_call: TRBV27; j_call: TRBJ1-1
cdr3_nt: TGTGCCAGCAGCTTAGAGGGAAGGGTTTTAGGGTCCTACGAGCAGTACTTC; cdr3_aa: CASSLEGRVLGSYEQYF; d_call: .; clone_size: .; v_call: TRBV7-8; j_call: TRBJ2-7
cdr3_nt: TGTGCCAGCAGCGAACAGGGTAAGGGCTCCTACGAGCAGTACTTC; cdr3_aa: CASSEQGKGSYEQYF; d_call: .; clone_size: once; v_call: TRBV5-6; j_call: TRBJ2-7
cdr3_nt: TGTGCCACCAGCAGAGATGGTAGGTCCAATGAGCAGTTCTTC; cdr3_aa: CATSRDGRSNEQFF; d_call: .; clone_size: .; v_call: TRBV15; j_call: TRBJ2-1
cdr3_nt: TGCGCCAGCAGCCAATGGGGGGAGAACACTGAAGCTTTCTTT; cdr3_aa: CASSQWGENTEAFF; d_call: .; clone_size: .; v_call: TRBV4-3; j_call: TRBJ1-1
cdr3_nt: TGTGCCAGCAGTCTTCGGGCAGGAGAGATATCCCACGAGCAGTACTTC; cdr3_aa: CASSLRAGEISHEQYF; d_call: .; clone_size: .; v_call: TRBV28; j_call: TRBJ2-7
cdr3_nt: TGTGCCAGCAGTGCCAATTCGGGACAGGGCTCCTACGAGCAGTACTTC; cdr3_aa: CASSANSGQGSYEQYF; d_call: TRBD1; clone_size: .; v_call: TRBV25-1; j_call: TRBJ2-7
cdr3_nt: TGTGCCAGCAGCCCATTGGTTGAGCAGTTCTTC; cdr3_aa: CASSPLVEQFF; d_call: .; clone_size: .; v_call: TRBV12-3/TRBV12-4; j_call: TRBJ2-1
cdr3_nt: TGCAGCGTTGAAAAGGGCGAGCAGTACTTC; cdr3_aa: CSVEKGEQYF; d_call: .; clone_size: .; v_call: TRBV29-1; j_call: TRBJ2-7
cdr3_nt: TGTGCCAGCAGCTTAGTGGGACAGGGAACTAACTATGGCTACACCTTC; cdr3_aa: CASSLVGQGTNYGYTF; d_call: TRBD1; clone_size: once; v_call: TRBV7-9; j_call: TRBJ1-2
cdr3_nt: TGTGCCAGCAGCTCGGGACATCTATACGAGCAGTACTTC; cdr3_aa: CASSSGHLYEQYF; d_call: .; clone_size: .; v_call: TRBV5-8; j_call: TRBJ2-7
cdr3_nt: TGTGCCAGCAGTTTAGGAGGGGGCAACTCAGATACGCAGTATTTT; cdr3_aa: CASSLGGGNSDTQYF; d_call: .; clone_size: .; v_call: TRBV27; j_call: TRBJ2-3
cdr3_nt: TGTGCCAGCAGCTTAGTGGTAGGGACTGGGACACCGATTGACAATGAGCAGTTCTTC; cdr3_aa: CASSLVVGTGTPIDNEQFF; d_call: .; clone_size: .; v_call: TRBV7-9; j_call: TRBJ2-1
cdr3_nt: TGTGCCAGCAGTTCCCCGCTTGGGGGTTTGACAGATACGCAGTATTTT; cdr3_aa: CASSSPLGGLTDTQYF; d_call: .; clone_size: .; v_call: TRBV28; j_call: TRBJ2-3
cdr3_nt: TGTGCCAGCAGCCATGGCGTCCCGGGACAGGGACGGGGAGAGACCCAGTACTTC; cdr3_aa: CASSHGVPGQGRGETQYF; d_call: TRBD1; clone_size: .; v_call: TRBV7-9; j_call: TRBJ2-5
cdr3_nt: TGTGCCAGCAGCTTAGATCCCGAAGCGGGAACCAGCACAGATACGCAGTATTTT; cdr3_aa: CASSLDPEAGTSTDTQYF; d_call: TRBD2; clone_size: .; v_call: TRBV11-2; j_call: TRBJ2-3
cdr3_nt: TGTGCCAGCTCAGGGGGCAACACAGATACGCAGTATTTT; cdr3_aa: CASSGGNTDTQYF; d_call: TRBD1; clone_size: .; v_call: TRBV7-2; j_call: TRBJ2-3
cdr3_nt: TGTGCCAGCAGTTTTTTGGCGGGGAGCAATCAGCCCCAGCATTTT; cdr3_aa: CASSFLAGSNQPQHF; d_call: .; clone_size: .; v_call: TRBV28; j_call: TRBJ1-5
cdr3_nt: TGCGCCAGCAGCCAAGATAGGAGGACTATCACTTACGAGCAGTACTTC; cdr3_aa: CASSQDRRTITYEQYF; d_call: .; clone_size: .; v_call: TRBV4-3; j_call: TRBJ2-7
cdr3_nt: TGTGCCAGCAGCCCCCCGGCCGAGCAGTACTTC; cdr3_aa: CASSPPAEQYF; d_call: .; clone_size: .; v_call: TRBV27; j_call: TRBJ2-7
cdr3_nt: TGTGCCAGCAGTCCCAATTACAGGCCTACAACCACAGATACGCAGTATTTT; cdr3_aa: CASSPNYRPTTTDTQYF; d_call: .; clone_size: once; v_call: TRBV6-1; j_call: TRBJ2-3
cdr3_nt: TGTGCCAGCAGTGATACGGTCTCTGGAAACACCATATATTTT; cdr3_aa: CASSDTVSGNTIYF; d_call: .; clone_size: .; v_call: TRBV2; j_call: TRBJ1-3
cdr3_nt: TGTGCCAGCAGGGATACAGGGCAGGGTTACATTCAGTACTTC; cdr3_aa: CASRDTGQGYIQYF; d_call: .; clone_size: .; v_call: TRBV5-4; j_call: TRBJ2-4
cdr3_nt: TGTGCCAGCAATTTCGGGACAGCTTCTGAAGCTTTCTTT; cdr3_aa: CASNFGTASEAFF; d_call: TRBD1; clone_size: .; v_call: TRBV6-5; j_call: TRBJ1-1
cdr3_nt: TGTGCCAGCAGCTTAGGGACTCCGGGACTAGCGGAACCCCGCATCTACAATGAGCAGTTCTTC; cdr3_aa: CASSLGTPGLAEPRIYNEQFF; d_call: TRBD2; clone_size: .; v_call: TRBV7-8; j_call: TRBJ2-1
cdr3_nt: TGTGCCAGCAGCCAAGACCCAGCGGTCCTCTCCTACAATGAGCAGTTCTTC; cdr3_aa: CASSQDPAVLSYNEQFF; d_call: .; clone_size: .; v_call: TRBV3-1; j_call: TRBJ2-1
cdr3_nt: TGCGCCAGCAGCCAAGAGTGGAGGGGGGGAGCAGATGAGCAGTTCTTC; cdr3_aa: CASSQEWRGGADEQFF; d_call: .; clone_size: .; v_call: TRBV4-3; j_call: TRBJ2-1
cdr3_nt: TGTGCCAGCAGTCCGTGGACGGGGGACACCGGGGAGCTGTTTTTT; cdr3_aa: CASSPWTGDTGELFF; d_call: .; clone_size: .; v_call: TRBV12-3/TRBV12-4; j_call: TRBJ2-2
cdr3_nt: TGTGCCAGCAGCATCACAGGGAACTATGGCTACACCTTC; cdr3_aa: CASSITGNYGYTF; d_call: .; clone_size: .; v_call: TRBV7-9; j_call: TRBJ1-2
cdr3_nt: TGCGCCAGCAGCCAAGAACTAGCGGAGAGAACAGATACGCAGTATTTT; cdr3_aa: CASSQELAERTDTQYF; d_call: TRBD2; clone_size: .; v_call: TRBV4-3; j_call: TRBJ2-3
cdr3_nt: TGTGCCAGCAGCGACCGGGATCAGCCCCAGCATTTT; cdr3_aa: CASSDRDQPQHF; d_call: .; clone_size: .; v_call: TRBV7-9; j_call: TRBJ1-5
cdr3_nt: TGCAGTGCTAGGGGACTAGCGGGAGCACGAACCGGGGAGCTGTTTTTT; cdr3_aa: CSARGLAGARTGELFF; d_call: TRBD2; clone_size: .; v_call: TRBV20-1; j_call: TRBJ2-2
cdr3_nt: TGTGCCACCAGCAGAGGAAACAGGGGCCGAAACAATCAGCCCCAGCATTTT; cdr3_aa: CATSRGNRGRNNQPQHF; d_call: TRBD1; clone_size: once; v_call: TRBV15; j_call: TRBJ1-5
cdr3_nt: TGCGCCAGCAGCCAGAGCGGGCACCCGGCCCGCCCCCGTACGCAGTATTTT; cdr3_aa: CASSQSGHPARPRTQYF; d_call: .; clone_size: .; v_call: TRBV4-1; j_call: TRBJ2-3